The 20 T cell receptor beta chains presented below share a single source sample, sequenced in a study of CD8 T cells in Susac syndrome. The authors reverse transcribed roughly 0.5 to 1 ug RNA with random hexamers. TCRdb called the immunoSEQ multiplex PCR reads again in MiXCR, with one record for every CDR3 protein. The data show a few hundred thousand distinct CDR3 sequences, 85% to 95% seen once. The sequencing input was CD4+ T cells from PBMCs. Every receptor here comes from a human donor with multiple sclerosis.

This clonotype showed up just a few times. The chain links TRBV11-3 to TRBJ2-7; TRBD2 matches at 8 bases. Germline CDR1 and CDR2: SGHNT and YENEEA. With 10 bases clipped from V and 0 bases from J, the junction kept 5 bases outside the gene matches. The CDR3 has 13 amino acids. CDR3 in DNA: TGTGCCATCCGGGGGGGTGGCTCCTACGAGCAGTACTTC. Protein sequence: CAIRGGGSYEQYF.

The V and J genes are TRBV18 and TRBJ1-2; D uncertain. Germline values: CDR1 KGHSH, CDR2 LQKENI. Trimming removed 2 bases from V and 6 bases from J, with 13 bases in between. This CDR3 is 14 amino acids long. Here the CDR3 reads CASSPSVRSDGYTF. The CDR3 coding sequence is TGTGCCAGCTCACCAAGTGTTAGATCCGATGGCTACACCTTC.

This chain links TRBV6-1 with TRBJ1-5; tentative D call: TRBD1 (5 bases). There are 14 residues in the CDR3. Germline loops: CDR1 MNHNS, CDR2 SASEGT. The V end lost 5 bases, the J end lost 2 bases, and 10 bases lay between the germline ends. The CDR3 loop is CASSWGERNQPQHF. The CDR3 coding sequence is TGTGCCAGCAGTTGGGGGGAGCGCAATCAGCCCCAGCATTTT.

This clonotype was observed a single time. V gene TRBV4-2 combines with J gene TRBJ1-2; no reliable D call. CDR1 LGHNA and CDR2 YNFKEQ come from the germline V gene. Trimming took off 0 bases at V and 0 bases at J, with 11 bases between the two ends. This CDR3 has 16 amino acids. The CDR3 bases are TGTGCCAGCAGCCAAGACTCGGCGGATACTAACTATGGCTACACCTTC. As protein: CASSQDSADTNYGYTF.

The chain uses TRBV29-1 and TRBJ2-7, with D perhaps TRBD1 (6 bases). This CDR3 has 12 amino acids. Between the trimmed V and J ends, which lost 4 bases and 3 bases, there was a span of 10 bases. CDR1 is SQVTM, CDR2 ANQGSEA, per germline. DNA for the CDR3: TGCAGCGTTGCCCAGGACAGCTACGAGCAGTACTTC. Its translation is CSVAQDSYEQYF.

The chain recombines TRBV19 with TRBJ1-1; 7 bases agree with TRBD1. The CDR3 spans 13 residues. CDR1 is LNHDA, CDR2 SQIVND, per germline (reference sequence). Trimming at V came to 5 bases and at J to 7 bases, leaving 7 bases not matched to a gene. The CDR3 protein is CASSVQGQVEAFF. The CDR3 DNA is TGTGCCAGTAGTGTACAGGGGCAGGTTGAAGCTTTCTTT.

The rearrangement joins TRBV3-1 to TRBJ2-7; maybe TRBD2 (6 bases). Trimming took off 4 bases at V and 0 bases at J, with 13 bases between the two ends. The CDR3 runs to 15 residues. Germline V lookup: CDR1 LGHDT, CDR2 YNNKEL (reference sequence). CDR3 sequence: CASSPTGAASYEQYV. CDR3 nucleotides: TGTGCCAGCAGCCCCACGGGAGCAGCCTCCTACGAGCAGTACGTC.

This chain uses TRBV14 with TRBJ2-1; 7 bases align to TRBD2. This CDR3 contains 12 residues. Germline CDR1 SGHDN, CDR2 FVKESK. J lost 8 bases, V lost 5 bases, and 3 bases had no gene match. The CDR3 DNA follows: TGTGCCAGCAGCTGGCGGGGGTATGAGCAGTTCTTC. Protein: CASSWRGYEQFF. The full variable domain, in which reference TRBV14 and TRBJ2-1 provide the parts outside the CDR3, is EAGVTQFPSHSVIEKGQTVTLRCDPISGHDNLYWYRRVMGKEIKFLLHFVKESKQDESGMPNNRFLAERTGGTYSTLKVQPAELEDSGVYFCASSWRGYEQFFGPGTRLTVL.

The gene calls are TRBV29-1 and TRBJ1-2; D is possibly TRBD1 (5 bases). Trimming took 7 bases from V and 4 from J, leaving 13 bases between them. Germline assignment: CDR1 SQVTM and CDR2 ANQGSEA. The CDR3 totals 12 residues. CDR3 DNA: TGCAGCGCACAGGATGCAGGCTATGGCTACACCTTC. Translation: CSAQDAGYGYTF.

The CDR3 loop is CSARGLSNQPQHF. CDR3 sequence (DNA): TGCAGTGCCAGGGGGCTAAGCAATCAGCCCCAGCATTTT. The chain is built from TRBV20-1 and TRBJ1-5, with 8 bases that match TRBD1. The germline V gene encodes CDR1 DFQATT and CDR2 SNEGSKA (reference sequence). This CDR3 is built from 13 residues. V trimming: 6 bases; J trimming: 1 base; junction bases outside the gene matches: 2.

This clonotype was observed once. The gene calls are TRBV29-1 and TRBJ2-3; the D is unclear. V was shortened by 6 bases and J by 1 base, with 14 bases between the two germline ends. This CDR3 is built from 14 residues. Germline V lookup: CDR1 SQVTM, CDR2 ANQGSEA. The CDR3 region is CSVPRLGGTDTQYF. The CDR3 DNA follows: TGCAGCGTCCCCCGGCTGGGCGGCACAGATACGCAGTATTTT.

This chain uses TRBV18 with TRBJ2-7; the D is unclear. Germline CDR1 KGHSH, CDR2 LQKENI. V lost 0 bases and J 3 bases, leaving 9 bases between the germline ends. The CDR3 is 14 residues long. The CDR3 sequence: CASSPPSVGYEQYF. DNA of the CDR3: TGTGCCAGCTCACCACCTTCGGTTGGCTACGAGCAGTACTTC.

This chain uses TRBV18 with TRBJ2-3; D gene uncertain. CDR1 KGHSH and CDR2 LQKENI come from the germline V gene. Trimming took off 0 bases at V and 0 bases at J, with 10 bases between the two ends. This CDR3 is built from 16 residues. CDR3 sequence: CASSPPGGPSTDTQYF. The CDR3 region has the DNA TGTGCCAGCTCACCACCGGGCGGCCCTAGCACAGATACGCAGTATTTT.

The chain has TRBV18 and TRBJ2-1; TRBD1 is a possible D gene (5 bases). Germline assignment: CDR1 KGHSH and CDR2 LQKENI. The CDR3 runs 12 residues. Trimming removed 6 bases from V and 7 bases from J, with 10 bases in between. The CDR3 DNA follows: TGTGCCAGCTCGCCCAGGGAAAATGAGCAGTTCTTC. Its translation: CASSPRENEQFF.

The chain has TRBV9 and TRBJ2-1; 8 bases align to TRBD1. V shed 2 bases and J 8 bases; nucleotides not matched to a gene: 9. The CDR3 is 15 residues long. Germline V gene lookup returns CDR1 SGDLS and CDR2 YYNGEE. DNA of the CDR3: TGTGCCAGCAGCGTGTCAGGGGGCGAACGCTATGAGCAGTTCTTC. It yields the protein CASSVSGGERYEQFF. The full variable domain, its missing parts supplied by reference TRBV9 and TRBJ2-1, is DSGVTQTPKHLITATGQRVTLRCSPRSGDLSVYWYQQSLDQGLQFLIQYYNGEERAKGNILERFSAQQFPDLHSELNLSSLELGDSALYFCASSVSGGERYEQFFGPGTRLTVL.

In nucleotides, the CDR3 is TGTGCCTGGGACCCGAACTACAGCACCGGGGAGCTGTTTTTT. Protein sequence: CAWDPNYSTGELFF. This sequence joins TRBV30 and TRBJ2-2, with D unclear. Germline loops: CDR1 GTSNPN, CDR2 SVGIG (reference sequence). V shed 5 bases and J shed 4 bases, with 14 bases lying between them. The CDR3 is 14 amino acids.

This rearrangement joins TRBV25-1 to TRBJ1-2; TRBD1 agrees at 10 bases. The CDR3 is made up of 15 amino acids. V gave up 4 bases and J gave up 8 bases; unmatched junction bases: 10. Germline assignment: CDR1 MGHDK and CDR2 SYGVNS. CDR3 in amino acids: CASSGRDRGLFGYTF. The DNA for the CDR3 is TGTGCCAGCAGTGGCCGGGACAGGGGACTATTCGGCTACACCTTC.

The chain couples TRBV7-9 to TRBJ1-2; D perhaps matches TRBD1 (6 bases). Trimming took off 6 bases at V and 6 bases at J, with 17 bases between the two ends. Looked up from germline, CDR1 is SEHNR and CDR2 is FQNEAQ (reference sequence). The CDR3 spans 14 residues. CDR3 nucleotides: TGTGCCAGCAGACCTTTCGGGGCAGGGGATGGCTACACCTTC. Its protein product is CASRPFGAGDGYTF.

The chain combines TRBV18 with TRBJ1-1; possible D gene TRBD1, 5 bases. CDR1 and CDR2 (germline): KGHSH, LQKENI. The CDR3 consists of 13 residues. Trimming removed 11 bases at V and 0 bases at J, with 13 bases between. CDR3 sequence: CAAQDTLNTEAFF. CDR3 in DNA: TGTGCCGCCCAGGACACCTTGAACACTGAAGCTTTCTTT.

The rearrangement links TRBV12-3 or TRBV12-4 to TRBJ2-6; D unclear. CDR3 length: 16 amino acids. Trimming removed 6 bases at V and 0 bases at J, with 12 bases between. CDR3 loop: CASSVPPGSGANVLTF. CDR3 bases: TGTGCCAGCAGCGTTCCCCCAGGCTCTGGGGCCAACGTCCTGACTTTC.